These 8 T cell receptor beta chains came from one sample sequenced in a study of cytomegalovirus exposure and HLA in healthy donors. With 60 Vbeta and 13 Jbeta primers, the PCR was carried out. Sequencing used immunoSEQ multiplex PCR; TCRdb keeps in-frame clones, though not all of them. The sample has about 180,000 clones, 76% seen once. Sequenced sample: PBMCs. Every receptor here comes from a man aged 18 to 30 in good health and CMV-seronegative.

The chain recombines TRBV10-3 with TRBJ2-2, with TRBD2 as a possible D gene (5 bases). Germline lookup yields CDR1 ENHRY and CDR2 SYGVKD. The V end was cut by 8 bases, the J end by 4 bases, with 5 bases between. The CDR3 is 11 amino acids. In nucleotides, the CDR3 is TGTGCCATCGGACTCACCGGGGAGCTGTTTTTT. Translated: CAIGLTGELFF.

This clone came up once. As DNA, the CDR3 is TGTGCCAGGGGGAGCCCTAGCTCCTACGAGCAGTACTTC. This gives the protein CARGSPSSYEQYF. The chain links TRBV6-4 to TRBJ2-7; maybe TRBD2 (5 bases). The germline gives CDR1 MRHNA, CDR2 SNTAGT. This CDR3 contains 13 residues. V was shortened by 9 bases and J by 0 bases, with 12 bases between the two germline ends.

This clone was recorded only once. The chain joins TRBV19 to TRBJ2-3; 7 bases line up with TRBD2. This CDR3 region has 16 residues. V shed 6 bases, J shed 0 bases, and the junction held 9 bases outside the gene matches. Germline lookup yields CDR1 LNHDA and CDR2 SQIVND (reference sequence). The CDR3: CASSPLLASSTDTQYF. In nucleotides, the CDR3 is TGTGCCAGTAGCCCCCTACTAGCGTCTAGCACAGATACGCAGTATTTT.

This clone was detected once. The rearrangement links TRBV5-1 to TRBJ2-5; D may be TRBD2 (6 bases). Germline CDR1 reads SGHRS; CDR2 reads YFSETQ. V lost 2 bases and J 1 base, leaving 9 bases between the germline ends. The CDR3 runs to 14 residues. The CDR3 region has the DNA TGCGCCAGCAGCTTTGGGGGGTCCCAAGAGACCCAGTACTTC. Translation gives CASSFGGSQETQYF.

The chain uses TRBV29-1 and TRBJ2-1; 9 positions agree with TRBD1. V was clipped by 4 bases and J by 6 bases; unmatched bases: 4. Germline lookup yields CDR1 SQVTM and CDR2 ANQGSEA. CDR3 length equals 13 residues. CDR3 sequence (DNA): TGCAGCGTTGGGACAGGGGTGGTCAATGAGCAGTTCTTC. Its protein product is CSVGTGVVNEQFF.

The V and J genes are TRBV19 and TRBJ1-4; D may be TRBD1 (6 bases). This CDR3 has 14 residues. V lost 5 bases to trimming and J lost 10 bases, with 17 bases between them. Germline V CDR1 and CDR2: LNHDA, SQIVND (reference sequence). This CDR3 is CASSPDSEIRKLFF. CDR3 nucleotides: TGTGCCAGTAGTCCGGACAGCGAGATACGAAAACTGTTTTTT.

This sequence joins TRBV18 and TRBJ1-2, with a weak D call TRBD1 (5 bases). The CDR3 consists of 12 residues. Germline CDR1 is KGHSH and CDR2 is LQKENI. V was shortened by 6 bases and J by 4 bases, with 9 bases between the two germline ends. CDR3 loop: CASSPDSYGYTF. Written as DNA, the CDR3 is TGTGCCAGCTCCCCAGACAGCTATGGCTACACCTTC.

J is TRBJ1-2 and V is TRBV28; 10 bases are a match to TRBD1. This CDR3 is built from 15 residues. Germline CDR1 reads MDHEN; CDR2 reads SYDVKM. The J segment lost 7 bases and the V segment lost 6 bases, leaving 11 bases of the junction unmatched. Written as DNA, the CDR3 is TGTGCCAGCAGGATTCAAGGACAGGGGGTGCGTGGCTACACCTTC. Translated: CASRIQGQGVRGYTF.